These 28 T cell receptor beta chains share one sample of origin, sequenced in a study of T cells after yellow fever vaccination. TCRdb re-called the 5' RACE reads through MiXCR, storing one row per CDR3 protein. The sample includes a few hundred thousand distinct CDR3 sequences, roughly 4% of them seen just once. The specimen comprised PBMCs, sampled 15 days after the yellow fever booster vaccination. The receptors derive from a man between 18 and 35 years old who received the YFV17D yellow fever vaccine.

This clonotype appeared many times. The rearrangement joins TRBV7-3 to TRBJ2-2; tentative D call: TRBD2 (6 bases). Trimming removed 3 bases at V and 6 bases at J, with 14 bases between. Germline-derived CDR1 and CDR2 are SGHTA and FQGTGA. The length of the CDR3 is 15 residues. This CDR3 is CASSLEGFSPGELFF. CDR3 coding DNA: TGTGCCAGCAGCTTGGAGGGGTTCAGCCCCGGGGAGCTGTTTTTT.

This clonotype was seen at least ten times. This chain uses TRBV5-1 with TRBJ1-2, with 7 nucleotides matching TRBD1. The V gene end was trimmed by 2 bases and the J gene end by 1 base; junction bases not matched to a gene: 2. The CDR3 contains 14 residues. The germline CDR1 and CDR2 sequences are SGHRS and YFSETQ. The CDR3 reads CASSLRGLNYGYTF. The CDR3 DNA sequence: TGCGCCAGCAGCTTAAGGGGGCTTAACTATGGCTACACCTTC.

This clonotype was detected ten times or more. The chain has TRBV7-2 and TRBJ2-7, with TRBD1 as a possible D gene (5 bases). Germline CDR1 SGHTA, CDR2 FQGNSA. The CDR3 is 14 amino acids. Trimming left V 5 bases short and J 3 bases short, with 14 bases between. The DNA for the CDR3 is TGTGCCAGCAGCCAATCGCCAGGGAACTACGAGCAGTACTTC. This sequence encodes CASSQSPGNYEQYF. Filled out from reference TRBV7-2 and TRBJ2-7, the complete variable domain reads GAGVSQSPSNKVTEKGKDVELRCDPISGHTALYWYRQSLGQGLEFLIYFQGNSAPDKSGLPSDRFSAERTGGSVSTLTIQRTQQEDSAVYLCASSQSPGNYEQYFGPGTRLTVT.

As to this clonotype: This clone may be a read error of a much larger clone one base away. The CDR3 sequence: CASSTGTGNYGYTF. The CDR3 region has the DNA TGTGCCAGCAGCACCGGGACAGGGAACTATGGCTACACCTTC. The chain uses TRBV5-6 and TRBJ1-2; 9 bases map to TRBD1. The CDR3 sequence is 14 residues long. CDR1 and CDR2 (germline): SGHDT, YYEEEE. The trim removed 4 bases at V and 2 bases at J, leaving 3 bases unmatched.

This clonotype was picked up many times. The chain has TRBV10-3 and TRBJ1-1, with 7 bases matching TRBD1. Per germline, CDR1 ENHRY and CDR2 SYGVKD. The length of the CDR3 is 13 residues. J lost 3 bases, V lost 7 bases, and 5 bases had no gene match. The CDR3 sequence is CAIKNTGDTEAFF. DNA of the CDR3: TGTGCCATCAAGAATACAGGGGACACTGAAGCTTTCTTT.

This clonotype was detected a few times. The V gene is TRBV12-3 or TRBV12-4, the J gene TRBJ1-1; tentatively, D is TRBD1 (5 bases). This CDR3 comprises 14 residues. Trimming removed 5 bases at V and 5 bases at J, with 15 bases between. The CDR3 nucleotides are TGTGCCAGCAGTGGCAGGGCCCTCGGGACTGAAGCTTTCTTT. This encodes CASSGRALGTEAFF.

This clonotype was picked up many times. The rearrangement uses TRBV5-1 and TRBJ2-3; D is uncertain. Germline CDR1 SGHRS, CDR2 YFSETQ. This CDR3 has 13 amino acids. Trimming removed 2 bases at V and 5 bases at J, with 9 bases between. The DNA of the CDR3 is TGCGCCAGCAGCTTCCGTATGGGAGATACGCAGTATTTT. It translates to CASSFRMGDTQYF.

This clonotype was seen at least ten times. The V call is TRBV12-3 or TRBV12-4, the J call TRBJ1-2; 7 bases map to TRBD1. J was trimmed by 3 bases and V by 6 bases; bases with no gene match: 7. The CDR3 is 14 residues long. CDR3 in amino acids: CASSPNRGYYGYTF. In DNA form, the CDR3 reads TGTGCCAGCAGCCCGAACAGGGGATACTATGGCTACACCTTC.

This clonotype has ten or more counts. This chain uses TRBV5-1 with TRBJ1-1, with 7 bases aligning to TRBD1. The J segment lost 6 bases and the V segment lost 4 bases, leaving 9 bases of the junction unmatched. The CDR3 length is 14 residues. Germline CDR1 is SGHRS and CDR2 is YFSETQ. CDR3 bases: TGCGCCAGCAGCGCGGACAGGATATCATCTGAAGCTTTCTTT. Translation gives CASSADRISSEAFF.

There are many counts of this clonotype. V usage is TRBV20-1 and J usage is TRBJ2-7; 7 nucleotides align to TRBD1. The V gene end was trimmed by 5 bases and the J gene end by 4 bases; junction bases not matched to a gene: 20. This CDR3 has 17 residues. The germline V gene encodes CDR1 DFQATT and CDR2 SNEGSKA (reference sequence). For the CDR3, the DNA is TGCAGTGCTGGTGTCGTGTTATCGGGACAGACCCAATACGAGCAGTACGTC. Amino acid sequence: CSAGVVLSGQTQYEQYV.

There are many counts of this clonotype. V and J are TRBV7-2 and TRBJ2-2; 8 bases line up with TRBD2. Trimming at V came to 1 base and at J to 1 base, leaving 8 bases not matched to a gene. The CDR3 is 18 residues long. From germline, CDR1 is SGHTA and CDR2 FQGNSA. CDR3 sequence: CASSLGTSRWGNTGELFF. The CDR3 DNA reads as TGTGCCAGCAGCTTAGGGACTAGCCGGTGGGGGAACACCGGGGAGCTGTTTTTT. The variable domain in full, completed from reference TRBV7-2 and TRBJ2-2, reads GAGVSQSPSNKVTEKGKDVELRCDPISGHTALYWYRQSLGQGLEFLIYFQGNSAPDKSGLPSDRFSAERTGGSVSTLTIQRTQQEDSAVYLCASSLGTSRWGNTGELFFGEGSRLTVL.

This clonotype was found many times. The chain joins TRBV10-3 to TRBJ1-1; D is ambiguous. There are 14 residues in the CDR3. Germline CDR1 reads ENHRY; CDR2 reads SYGVKD. Trimming removed 5 bases at V and 2 bases at J, with 12 bases between. CDR3 nucleotides: TGTGCCATCAGTTCTTTCGGGAGCAACACTGAAGCTTTCTTT. Translating it yields CAISSFGSNTEAFF.

This clonotype has a count of ten or more. V is TRBV5-1 and J is TRBJ1-6; maybe TRBD1 (5 bases). V was pared by 2 bases and J by 10 bases, with 19 bases between. This CDR3 contains 16 residues. Germline V gene lookup returns CDR1 SGHRS and CDR2 YFSETQ. CDR3 coding DNA: TGCGCCAGCAGCTTCGACTCTAGGCAGGGAGGGTCACCCCTCCACTTT. Its translation is CASSFDSRQGGSPLHF.

This clonotype was counted ten times or more. The chain combines TRBV2 with TRBJ1-1; D is ambiguous. CDR3 size: 10 residues. Germline values: CDR1 SNHLY, CDR2 FYNNEI. Trimming left V 6 bases short and J 8 bases short, with 7 bases between. Here the CDR3 DNA reads TGTGCCAGCAGCCGTCGCGAAGCTTTCTTT. This encodes CASSRREAFF.

Ten or more counts support this clonotype. The chain employs TRBV7-3 and TRBJ1-2; 8 bases are shared with TRBD1. Germline trimming cut 1 base from V and 7 bases from J; bases unmatched to any gene: 5. This CDR3 has 14 amino acids. Per the germline V gene, CDR1 is SGHTA and CDR2 is FQGTGA. In DNA form, the CDR3 reads TGTGCCAGCAGCTTAATCGCGACAGGGGCTGGCTACACCTTC. Translating gives CASSLIATGAGYTF.

This clonotype has at least ten counts. The V gene is TRBV27, the J gene TRBJ2-5; a weak D match, TRBD1 (6 bases). The V gene lost 5 bases and the J gene lost 5 bases, with 12 bases spanning the gap. From germline, CDR1 is MNHEY and CDR2 SMNVEV (reference sequence). The CDR3 contains 13 residues. CDR3 in amino acids: CASSARGLETQYF. CDR3 nucleotides: TGTGCCAGCAGTGCCAGGGGCCTGGAGACCCAGTACTTC.

This clonotype was seen ten or more times. The CDR3 reads CSATSGGSFMGELFF. The CDR3 nucleotides are TGCAGTGCAACTAGCGGGGGGTCCTTTATGGGGGAGCTGTTTTTT. V is TRBV20-1 and J is TRBJ2-2; 12 bases align to TRBD2. The CDR3 is 15 residues long. CDR1 and CDR2 from the germline V gene are DFQATT and SNEGSKA (reference sequence). V dropped 6 bases and J dropped 8; count of bases not matched to a gene: 10.

Many counts were recorded for this clonotype. The rearrangement links TRBV10-3 to TRBJ1-1; 8 bases are shared with TRBD1. Germline CDR1 and CDR2: ENHRY and SYGVKD. The CDR3 runs to 13 residues. The junction had 9 bases not matched to a gene; V was cut back by 11 bases and J by 4 bases. This CDR3 reads CASTGTGRTEAFF. The CDR3 DNA reads as TGTGCCTCCACGGGGACAGGACGCACTGAAGCTTTCTTT.

This clonotype appeared a few times. The genes are TRBV20-1 and TRBJ1-6; D is unresolved. CDR3 size: 15 residues. The germline gives CDR1 DFQATT, CDR2 SNEGSKA (reference sequence). Between the trimmed V and J ends, which lost 4 bases and 1 base, there was a span of 11 bases. The CDR3 DNA sequence: TGCAGTGCTATAGGAGGGAGGTCCTATAATTCACCCCTCCACTTT. Translated: CSAIGGRSYNSPLHF.

This clonotype was seen at least ten times. The chain has TRBV28 and TRBJ2-3, with 7 bases identical to TRBD2. Germline V CDR1 and CDR2: MDHEN, SYDVKM. This CDR3 region has 15 residues. The J segment lost 6 bases and the V segment lost 5 bases, leaving 11 bases of the junction unmatched. As DNA, the CDR3 is TGTGCCAGCAGTACCTTGGGCGGGGGATCGGATACGCAGTATTTT. Its translation: CASSTLGGGSDTQYF.

This clonotype has only a few counts. V usage is TRBV5-4 and J usage is TRBJ2-3, with D possibly matching TRBD2 (6 bases). Trimming took off 0 bases at V and 0 bases at J, with 14 bases between the two ends. The V gene's germline CDR1 is SGHNT and CDR2 YYREEE (reference sequence). This CDR3 has 17 residues. The DNA of the CDR3 is TGTGCCAGCAGCTTGGGGGGAGCGGGTTCTAGCACAGATACGCAGTATTTT. Amino acid sequence: CASSLGGAGSSTDTQYF.

Ten or more counts support this clonotype. The chain carries TRBV20-1 and TRBJ1-2, with D unresolved. Trimming stripped 6 bases from V and 6 bases from J, with 17 bases between. This CDR3 contains 13 residues. Germline V CDR1 and CDR2: DFQATT, SNEGSKA (reference sequence). CDR3 sequence (DNA): TGCAGTGCCATTCTTCACACAGTCGATGGCTACACCTTC. Its protein is CSAILHTVDGYTF.

This clonotype was recorded many times. The rearrangement links TRBV10-3 to TRBJ1-2; 8 bases line up with TRBD1. The V gene's germline CDR1 is ENHRY and CDR2 SYGVKD. The length of the CDR3 is 15 residues. Unmatched junction bases numbered 12, after V lost 8 bases and J lost 4 bases. The CDR3 DNA reads as TGTGCCATCGGGCTAGGGACAGGCGATCCCTATGGCTACACCTTC. Its protein product is CAIGLGTGDPYGYTF.

This clonotype was recorded at least ten times. The chain links TRBV7-6 to TRBJ1-2; unclear D gene. Trimming cost V 5 bases and J 1 base, with 8 bases left between them. Germline V gene sequence: CDR1 SGHVS, CDR2 FNYEAQ. This CDR3 has 13 residues. DNA for the CDR3: TGTGCCAGCAGCCCCGGGAGTAACTATGGCTACACCTTC. Protein: CASSPGSNYGYTF.

This clonotype was found many times. J is TRBJ2-1 and V is TRBV12-3 or TRBV12-4, with 7 bases that match TRBD1. The ends lost 2 bases at V and 5 bases at J; junction bases unmatched: 12. The length of the CDR3 is 17 residues. This chain's CDR3 is CASSLRGSSDRDNEQFF. The CDR3 DNA follows: TGTGCCAGCAGTTTAAGAGGGAGTTCCGACAGGGACAATGAGCAGTTCTTC.

This clonotype was detected many times. The gene calls are TRBV5-1 and TRBJ2-1; a weak D match, TRBD1 (6 bases). The CDR3 is 14 residues long. The germline V gene encodes CDR1 SGHRS and CDR2 YFSETQ. V was trimmed by 1 base and J by 8 bases, leaving 13 bases between them. Here the CDR3 reads CASSLFGGRYEQFF. The CDR3 nucleotides read TGCGCCAGCAGCTTGTTTGGGGGCCGATATGAGCAGTTCTTC. Filled out from reference TRBV5-1 and TRBJ2-1, the complete variable domain reads KAGVTQTPRYLIKTRGQQVTLSCSPISGHRSVSWYQQTPGQGLQFLFEYFSETQRNKGNFPGRFSGRQFSNSRSEMNVSTLELGDSALYLCASSLFGGRYEQFFGPGTRLTVL.

This clonotype was detected ten times or more. The chain links TRBV6-2 or TRBV6-3 to TRBJ2-1, with 9 bases fitting TRBD1. The germline gives CDR1 MNHEY, CDR2 SVGEGT. The CDR3 is 15 residues long. J was trimmed by 4 bases and V by 5 bases; bases with no gene match: 6. The CDR3 DNA is TGTGCCAGCAGTAGCACAGGGGGCTTGTACAATGAGCAGTTCTTC. Its translation: CASSSTGGLYNEQFF.

This clonotype was observed many times. The chain recombines TRBV20-1 with TRBJ1-1; no reliable D call. V was cut by 3 bases and J by 0 bases, with 5 bases left in between. The germline V gene encodes CDR1 DFQATT and CDR2 SNEGSKA (reference sequence). The CDR3 totals 12 residues. The CDR3 DNA reads TGCAGTGCTAGGAGGATGAACACTGAAGCTTTCTTT. Protein sequence: CSARRMNTEAFF.